The clone carrying this TCR beta chain was detected only a few times. The sample comes from a study of T-cell reconstitution after alpha-beta-depleted transplantation in children. TCRbeta library construction was performed incorporating unique molecular identifiers. TCRdb ran MiXCR on the PCR reads and lists one entry per CDR3 protein. The sample carries some 600,000 distinct CDR3 sequences, approximately 17% recorded once. In germline, CDR1 is DFQATT, CDR2 SNEGSKA (reference sequence). This CDR3 region has 18 residues. Trimming left V 1 base short and J 5 bases short, with 26 bases between. This chain links TRBV20-1 with TRBJ2-5; D tentatively fits TRBD1 or TRBD2 (5 bases each). The sequence derives from a human donor who donated a stem cell graft to a child with acute myeloid leukemia. The starting material was PBMCs from the stem cell graft donor, obtained from the stem cell graft. DNA of the CDR3: TGCAGTGCTAGAGTGGGATATGGGGGACGGACGATCACGGAGACCCAGTACTTC. Its translation is CSARVGYGGRTITETQYF.